The 25 T cell receptor beta chains below come from one sample, sequenced in a study of CD8+CD57+ T cells in acquired aplastic anemia. Previously, flow cytometry had revealed CD8+CD57+ cell expansion in the patients chosen for sequencing. The TCR beta profiling, which covered VDJ combination and CDR3 sequence, was carried out using genomic DNA as the template. TCRdb redid the calling of the reads with MiXCR, one entry per CDR3 protein. The sample includes roughly 290,000 distinct CDR3 sequences, roughly 61% seen only once; the top ten take around 1.3%. Sequencing was done on a sample of sorted CD4+, CD8+, or CD8+CD57+ T cells (not recorded which) from PBMCs. The receptors come from a human donor with aplastic anemia.

There are many counts of this clonotype. The V call is TRBV3-1, the J call TRBJ1-2; D call uncertain. The CDR3 loop spans 14 amino acids. Per the germline V gene, CDR1 is LGHDT and CDR2 is YNNKEL (reference sequence). V lost 6 bases to trimming and J lost 4 bases, with 15 bases between them. The CDR3 reads CASRREGGSYGYTF. The CDR3 nucleotides are TGTGCCAGCAGGCGAGAAGGAGGGTCCTATGGCTACACCTTC.

In this sample, this clonotype turned up once. The chain uses TRBV19 and TRBJ1-1, with D hard to call. Trimming took off 7 bases at V and 4 bases at J, with 13 bases between the two ends. CDR1 LNHDA and CDR2 SQIVND come from the germline V gene (reference sequence). CDR3 size: 13 residues. For the CDR3, the DNA is TGTGCCAGTAATTCTCTCGGATCCACTGAAGCTTTCTTT. This encodes CASNSLGSTEAFF. Drawing the rest from reference TRBV19 and TRBJ1-1, the complete variable domain is DGGITQSPKYLFRKEGQNVTLSCEQNLNHDAMYWYRQDPGQGLRLIYYSQIVNDFQKGDIAEGYSVSREKKESFPLTVTSAQKNPTAFYLCASNSLGSTEAFFGQGTRLTVV.

This clonotype was picked up many times. The J gene is TRBJ2-7, the V gene TRBV5-8; D not resolved. CDR1 is SGHTS, CDR2 YDEGEE, per germline. The CDR3 length is 12 residues. Trimming stripped 8 bases from V and 3 bases from J, with 12 bases between. In DNA, the CDR3 is TGTGCCAGGATGGAAGGGAACTACGAGCAGTACTTC. Its translation: CARMEGNYEQYF. The full variable domain, its missing parts supplied by reference TRBV5-8 and TRBJ2-7, is EAGVTQSPTHLIKTRGQQATLRCSPISGHTSVYWYQQALGLGLQFLLWYDEGEERNRGNFPPRFSGRQFPNYSSELNVNALELEDSALYLCARMEGNYEQYFGPGTRLTVT.

This clonotype was counted at least ten times. The chain joins TRBV20-1 to TRBJ2-5; D assignment may be TRBD1 or TRBD2 (5 bases each). V lost 4 bases and J lost 2, with 11 bases in between. In germline, CDR1 is DFQATT, CDR2 SNEGSKA (reference sequence). This CDR3 has 13 residues. The CDR3 sequence is CSAIGTGQETQYF. DNA for the CDR3: TGCAGTGCTATCGGGACGGGACAAGAGACCCAGTACTTC.

The CDR3 is CASSIGGEDTDTQYF. The CDR3 coding sequence is TGTGCCAGTAGTATTGGGGGAGAGGACACAGATACGCAGTATTTT. This chain joins TRBV19 and TRBJ2-3; the D gene could be TRBD1 or TRBD2 (5 bases each). The V gene's germline CDR1 is LNHDA and CDR2 SQIVND (reference sequence). Trimming removed 3 bases from V and 2 bases from J, with 12 bases in between. The CDR3 contains 15 residues.

The chain couples TRBV7-9 to TRBJ2-7; 7 nucleotides agree with TRBD2. CDR3 length equals 13 residues. The germline V gene encodes CDR1 SEHNR and CDR2 FQNEAQ (reference sequence). V was pared by 4 bases and J by 4 bases, with 4 bases of the junction left unmatched. DNA of the CDR3: TGTGCCAGCAGCTCGCGGGGGAGGTACGAGCAGTACTTC. This gives the protein CASSSRGRYEQYF.

This clonotype was recorded at least ten times. The junction does not match germline at one end; this may be a read error. The chain employs TRBV3-1 and TRBJ2-2; D may be TRBD1 (6 bases). The CDR3 consists of 12 residues. Per germline, CDR1 LGHDT and CDR2 YNNKEL (reference sequence). This chain's CDR3 is CASSQARGGLFF. CDR3 in DNA: TGTGCCAGCAGCCAAGCCAGAGGGGGGCTGTTTTTT.

The chain joins TRBV10-3 to TRBJ1-3, with TRBD1 matching 8 bases. Germline V lookup: CDR1 ENHRY, CDR2 SYGVKD. V shed 3 bases and J 0 bases; nucleotides not matched to a gene: 4. The CDR3 runs 16 residues. The CDR3 region has the DNA TGTGCCATCAGTGACCTACAGGGGGACTCTGGAAACACCATATATTTT. Amino acids: CAISDLQGDSGNTIYF.

V and J are TRBV7-2 and TRBJ1-1; a weak D match, TRBD1 (5 bases). There are 14 residues in the CDR3. Germline lookup yields CDR1 SGHTA and CDR2 FQGNSA. Trimming stripped 5 bases from V and 3 bases from J, with 13 bases between. Here the CDR3 DNA reads TGTGCCAGCAGCCGGGACGGATCCTACACTGAAGCTTTCTTT. Translation: CASSRDGSYTEAFF.

The gene calls are TRBV10-2 and TRBJ1-2; 8 positions match TRBD1. The ends lost 7 bases at V and 7 bases at J; junction bases unmatched: 11. This CDR3 is 14 amino acids long. The germline CDR1 and CDR2 sequences are WSHSY and SAAADI. The CDR3 here is CASNDRQGLGGYTF. The CDR3, as DNA: TGCGCCAGCAATGACCGACAGGGGTTAGGTGGCTACACCTTC.

V and J are TRBV7-2 and TRBJ1-2; D not resolved. The V gene's germline CDR1 is SGHTA and CDR2 FQGNSA. The V end lost 1 base, the J end lost 5 bases, and 5 bases lay between the germline ends. This CDR3 region has 12 residues. This chain's CDR3 is CASSLGWYGYTF. CDR3 nucleotide sequence: TGTGCCAGCAGCTTAGGTTGGTATGGCTACACCTTC.

J is TRBJ2-3 and V is TRBV20-1, with D perhaps matching TRBD1 (5 bases). CDR1 and CDR2 (germline): DFQATT, SNEGSKA (reference sequence). The CDR3 runs to 13 residues. V lost 5 bases and J lost 2, with 11 bases in between. The CDR3: CSAADTSTDTQYF. The CDR3 nucleotides read TGCAGTGCTGCGGACACCTCCACAGATACGCAGTATTTT.

This clonotype was seen at least ten times. The CDR3 DNA follows: TGTGCCAGCAGCGCCCATGAAGCCCTTAACTATGGCTACACCTTC. It specifies CASSAHEALNYGYTF. The V and J genes are TRBV9 and TRBJ1-2; D is uncertain. V gave up 3 bases and J gave up 1 base, with 13 bases separating them. CDR1 is SGDLS, CDR2 YYNGEE, per germline. The CDR3 runs 15 residues.

Only a few counts were recorded for this clonotype. The chain links TRBV29-1 to TRBJ2-3, with TRBD2 matching over 7 bases. V lost 3 bases and J lost 4; bases outside the gene matches: 7. Germline-derived CDR1 and CDR2 are SQVTM and ANQGSEA. CDR3 length: 14 residues. CDR3 DNA sequence: TGCAGCGTTGACTTAGGTAGCGGGTCAGATACGCAGTATTTT. Amino acid sequence: CSVDLGSGSDTQYF.

This clonotype was counted ten times or more. The chain has TRBV12-3 or TRBV12-4 and TRBJ2-1; TRBD2 might be the D (6 bases). The CDR3 consists of 12 residues. V lost 5 bases, J lost 9 bases, and 11 bases lay in between. CDR3 DNA: TGTGCCAGCAGTCAGATCGGGGGTGAGCAGTTCTTC. Its translation is CASSQIGGEQFF.

This clonotype was recorded at least ten times. The chain joins TRBV12-3 or TRBV12-4 to TRBJ1-2, with D perhaps matching TRBD1 (5 bases). The CDR3 runs to 12 residues. V lost 5 bases to trimming and J lost 5 bases, with 9 bases between them. CDR3 residues: CASSPGIYGYTF. The CDR3 DNA follows: TGTGCCAGCAGTCCAGGGATTTATGGCTACACCTTC.

This clonotype was counted many times. This chain uses TRBV7-9 with TRBJ2-7; 12 nucleotides align to TRBD2. Germline trimming cut 5 bases from V and 3 bases from J; bases unmatched to any gene: 5. The germline CDR1 and CDR2 sequences are SEHNR and FQNEAQ (reference sequence). CDR3 length equals 15 residues. CDR3 sequence: CASSIRLAGDYEQYF. The DNA for the CDR3 is TGTGCCAGCAGCATAAGACTAGCGGGAGACTACGAGCAGTACTTC.

This clonotype occurred many times. This chain connects TRBV12-3 or TRBV12-4 to TRBJ1-2; TRBD1 aligns across 10 bases. V lost 2 bases to trimming and J lost 10 bases; unmatched junction nucleotides: 4. The CDR3 is 13 residues long. The CDR3 here is CASSLTTGGDYTF. CDR3 DNA: TGTGCCAGCAGTTTAACGACAGGGGGCGACTACACCTTC.

V usage is TRBV20-1 and J usage is TRBJ1-1; D might be TRBD1 (5 bases). CDR3 size: 13 residues. The V and J ends lost 3 bases and 5 bases respectively, with 13 bases between them. CDR1 is DFQATT, CDR2 SNEGSKA, per germline (reference sequence). CDR3 residues: CSARAGFGTEAFF. The CDR3 DNA follows: TGCAGTGCTAGGGCAGGGTTTGGGACTGAAGCTTTCTTT.

V gene TRBV19 combines with J gene TRBJ2-1, with TRBD1 as a possible D gene (5 bases). Trimming stripped 3 bases from V and 10 bases from J, with 7 bases between. The CDR3 covers 11 residues. Germline V CDR1 and CDR2: LNHDA, SQIVND (reference sequence). The CDR3 DNA follows: TGTGCCAGTAGTATCGCAGGGGAGCAGTTCTTC. This translates into CASSIAGEQFF. The full variable domain, rest sourced from reference TRBV19 and TRBJ2-1, is DGGITQSPKYLFRKEGQNVTLSCEQNLNHDAMYWYRQDPGQGLRLIYYSQIVNDFQKGDIAEGYSVSREKKESFPLTVTSAQKNPTAFYLCASSIAGEQFFGPGTRLTVL.

V and J are TRBV7-9 and TRBJ2-5; 13 nucleotides match TRBD2. This CDR3 is built from 16 residues. In germline, CDR1 is SEHNR, CDR2 FQNEAQ (reference sequence). Trimming cost V 1 base and J 5 bases; bases outside gene matches: 4. The CDR3 region is CASSLGTSGSVETQYF. In nucleotides, the CDR3 is TGTGCCAGCAGCTTAGGGACTAGCGGGAGTGTCGAGACCCAGTACTTC. Supplemented by reference TRBV7-9 and TRBJ2-5, the full variable domain reads DTGVSQNPRHKITKRGQNVTFRCDPISEHNRLYWYRQTLGQGPEFLTYFQNEAQLEKSRLLSDRFSAERPKGSFSTLEIQRTEQGDSAMYLCASSLGTSGSVETQYFGPGTRLLVL.

This clonotype was detected only once. This chain links TRBV18 with TRBJ2-3, with TRBD1 matching over 9 bases. The CDR3 spans 16 residues. V shed 2 bases and J 3 bases; nucleotides not matched to a gene: 6. Germline lookup yields CDR1 KGHSH and CDR2 LQKENI. The CDR3 sequence is CASSPIGQGSTDTQYF. In DNA, the CDR3 is TGTGCCAGCTCACCAATCGGACAGGGGTCTACAGATACGCAGTATTTT. Combining the CDR3 with reference TRBV18 and TRBJ2-3 gives the whole variable domain NAGVMQNPRHLVRRRGQEARLRCSPMKGHSHVYWYRQLPEEGLKFMVYLQKENIIDESGMPKERFSAEFPKEGPSILRIQQVVRGDSAAYFCASSPIGQGSTDTQYFGPGTRLTVL.

This clonotype appeared a few times. The rearrangement joins TRBV4-1 to TRBJ2-7; weak D call: TRBD2 (6 bases). The length of the CDR3 is 16 residues. Trimming removed 1 base at V and 1 base at J, with 14 bases between. CDR1 MGHRA and CDR2 YSYEKL come from the germline V gene. The CDR3 DNA reads as TGCGCCAGCAGCCAAGGGCCGGAGGGCCAGTCCTACGAGCAGTACTTC. As protein: CASSQGPEGQSYEQYF.

This clonotype was observed a few times. This chain links TRBV11-2 with TRBJ2-5, with 15 bases aligning to TRBD2. The V gene's germline CDR1 is SGHAT and CDR2 FQNNGV. J gave up 1 base and V 5 bases, and 8 bases lay outside the gene matches. The CDR3 consists of 18 residues. In DNA, the CDR3 is TGTGCCAGCAGCATCGGGACTAGCGGGAGGCTCACCCAAGAGACCCAGTACTTC. It yields the protein CASSIGTSGRLTQETQYF.

The chain links TRBV5-1 to TRBJ2-3; D is uncertain. Deletions cut 4 bases from V and 3 bases from J, with 24 bases between. Germline-derived CDR1 and CDR2 are SGHRS and YFSETQ. This CDR3 has 18 residues. CDR3 in amino acids: CASSAGRRAIAPTDTQYF. The CDR3 DNA sequence: TGCGCCAGCAGCGCCGGCCGTAGGGCGATCGCCCCAACAGATACGCAGTATTTT.